The 17 T cell receptor beta chains given below trace back to one sample, sequenced in a study of T cells in Graves' hyperthyroidism and ophthalmopathy. Amplified TCR beta CDR3 regions came from RNA transcripts. The study used the HTBI primer set for a first-round RT-PCR of the TCR CDR3. One entry per CDR3 protein, called by TCRdb with MiXCR from the multiplex PCR reads. The sample shows some 720,000 distinct CDR3 sequences, roughly 17% of them seen only once. The sample comprised blood. The origin of the receptors is a man aged 18 to 30 with Graves' hyperthyroidism.

This clonotype has more than one count but fewer than ten. The chain carries TRBV2 and TRBJ1-1; D is unresolved. The V gene lost 3 bases and the J gene lost 1 base, with 9 bases spanning the gap. Per the germline V gene, CDR1 is SNHLY and CDR2 is FYNNEI. This CDR3 contains 14 residues. The CDR3 DNA reads TGTGCCAGCAGTGACGCCGGGAGGAACACTGAAGCTTTCTTT. The encoded protein is CASSDAGRNTEAFF.

In this sample, this clonotype turned up many times. V usage is TRBV28 and J usage is TRBJ1-3, with D maybe TRBD1 (5 bases). The V and J ends lost 4 bases and 8 bases respectively, with 15 bases between them. The CDR3 covers 14 residues. CDR1 MDHEN and CDR2 SYDVKM come from the germline V gene. The DNA for the CDR3 is TGTGCCAGCAGTTCGCTTCAGGGAATGGACACCATATATTTT. Translating it yields CASSSLQGMDTIYF.

The chain employs TRBV2 and TRBJ2-1, with a possible D match to TRBD2 (6 bases). The CDR3 covers 14 residues. CDR1 SNHLY and CDR2 FYNNEI come from the germline V gene. Trimming pared 3 bases from V and 15 bases from J, leaving 21 bases between. The CDR3: CASSEASEPILGFF. CDR3 nucleotides: TGTGCCAGCAGTGAGGCTAGCGAGCCCATCCTTGGGTTCTTC.

This clonotype was found many times. CDR3 nucleotides: TGTGCCAGCAGCTTGTATGGCAGAAACACCGGGGAGCTGTTTTTT. Its protein product is CASSLYGRNTGELFF. The V and J genes are TRBV5-5 and TRBJ2-2, with D unclear. Trimming shortened V by 1 base and J by 2 bases, and 9 bases separated the two germline ends. Looked up from germline, CDR1 is SGHKS and CDR2 is YYEKEE (reference sequence). The CDR3 sequence is 15 residues long.

This clonotype has just a few counts. The CDR3 here is CASSQVGGSYNEQFF. In nucleotides, the CDR3 is TGTGCCAGCAGCCAAGTTGGGGGCTCCTACAATGAGCAGTTCTTC. J is TRBJ2-1 and V is TRBV14; D possibly matches TRBD1 or TRBD2 (5 bases each). The V gene lost 1 base and the J gene lost 0 bases, with 7 bases spanning the gap. Germline lookup yields CDR1 SGHDN and CDR2 FVKESK. The CDR3 covers 15 residues.

CDR3: CASKSSLAGVSYNEQFF. The CDR3 region has the DNA TGTGCCAGCAAATCAAGCCTAGCGGGAGTCTCCTACAATGAGCAGTTCTTC. The chain carries TRBV6-1 and TRBJ2-1, with 10 positions matching TRBD2. In germline, CDR1 is MNHNS, CDR2 SASEGT. This CDR3 region has 17 residues. The V segment lost 7 bases and the J segment 0 bases; nucleotides outside the gene matches: 9.

The V gene is TRBV20-1, the J gene TRBJ2-7; TRBD2 matches 10 bases. The CDR3 is made up of 14 amino acids. V gave up 4 bases and J gave up 4 bases; unmatched junction bases: 7. CDR1 is DFQATT, CDR2 SNEGSKA, per germline (reference sequence). The CDR3 reads CSATDGTSDYEQYF. Written as DNA, the CDR3 is TGCAGTGCTACCGATGGGACTAGCGATTACGAGCAGTACTTC.

The chain employs TRBV5-4 and TRBJ2-1; 7 bases agree with TRBD2. This CDR3 is built from 16 residues. Germline-derived CDR1 and CDR2 are SGHNT and YYREEE (reference sequence). V lost 3 bases to trimming and J lost 4 bases; unmatched junction nucleotides: 10. The CDR3 DNA sequence: TGTGCCAGCAGCTCGGATTGGGACTATGCATACAATGAGCAGTTCTTC. This encodes CASSSDWDYAYNEQFF.

This clonotype was recorded once. The V gene is TRBV20-1, the J gene TRBJ2-1, with a weak D call TRBD2 (5 bases). V lost 6 bases and J lost 3, with 12 bases in between. The CDR3 sequence is 13 residues long. Germline V CDR1 and CDR2: DFQATT, SNEGSKA (reference sequence). CDR3 in amino acids: CSAEGGVYNEQFF. The CDR3 DNA is TGCAGTGCCGAGGGCGGAGTCTACAATGAGCAGTTCTTC.

This clonotype was counted between two and nine times. This chain links TRBV5-1 with TRBJ2-5, with D tentatively TRBD1 (6 bases). This CDR3 has 13 amino acids. From germline, CDR1 is SGHRS and CDR2 YFSETQ. Between the trimmed V and J ends, which lost 4 bases and 5 bases, there was a span of 12 bases. The CDR3 DNA sequence: TGCGCCAGCAGCACCTACAGGGTTGAGACCCAGTACTTC. It specifies CASSTYRVETQYF.

The V and J genes are TRBV5-6 and TRBJ1-2; 8 positions agree with TRBD1. J lost 7 bases, V lost 2 bases, and 4 bases had no gene match. The CDR3 has 13 residues. CDR1 and CDR2 (germline): SGHDT, YYEEEE. CDR3 in amino acids: CASSLYRGTGYTF. The CDR3 DNA reads TGTGCCAGCAGCTTATACAGGGGGACTGGCTACACCTTC.

Remarks on this clonotype: Since a much larger clone is just one base distant, this may be a read error. The chain's CDR3 is CASSRVGLNTEAFF. The CDR3 region has the DNA TGTGCCAGCAGCCGGGTAGGGCTGAACACTGAAGCTTTCTTT. The chain is built from TRBV3-1 and TRBJ1-1; D call uncertain. Trimming removed 4 bases at V and 0 bases at J, with 9 bases between. This CDR3 spans 14 amino acids. The germline V gene encodes CDR1 LGHDT and CDR2 YNNKEL (reference sequence).

The chain uses TRBV19 and TRBJ2-1; 9 bases align to TRBD1. The CDR3 loop spans 15 amino acids. V dropped 6 bases and J dropped 8; count of bases not matched to a gene: 11. Germline loops: CDR1 LNHDA, CDR2 SQIVND (reference sequence). The CDR3 reads CASRAGTGSWDEQFF. The CDR3 DNA follows: TGTGCCAGTAGAGCCGGGACAGGGAGTTGGGATGAGCAGTTCTTC.

This clonotype showed up just a few times. CDR3 loop: CASSRTSRGGYTF. CDR3 nucleotides: TGCGCCAGCAGCCGGACCTCGAGGGGTGGCTACACCTTC. The rearrangement joins TRBV5-1 to TRBJ1-2, with TRBD1 as a possible D gene (5 bases). The CDR3 sequence is 13 residues long. Trimming left V 4 bases short and J 7 bases short, with 14 bases between. Germline-derived CDR1 and CDR2 are SGHRS and YFSETQ.

The V call is TRBV7-9, the J call TRBJ1-6; D remains unclear. The CDR3 totals 14 residues. Germline V gives CDR1 SEHNR, CDR2 FQNEAQ (reference sequence). V lost 4 bases and J 6 bases, leaving 10 bases between the germline ends. CDR3 protein: CASSWPGPNSPLHF. The DNA of the CDR3 is TGTGCCAGCAGCTGGCCGGGTCCTAATTCACCCCTCCACTTT.

This clonotype was counted only a few times. The rearrangement links TRBV28 to TRBJ2-7; maybe TRBD2 (7 bases). Trimming cost V 3 bases and J 3 bases, with 12 bases left between them. CDR1 MDHEN and CDR2 SYDVKM come from the germline V gene. CDR3 length equals 14 residues. CDR3 sequence reads: CASSFGGGGYEQYF. CDR3 nucleotide sequence: TGTGCCAGCAGTTTTGGGGGAGGGGGCTACGAGCAGTACTTC.

This clonotype has a count of ten or more. A junction boundary mismatches the germline segment, possibly from a read error. The chain carries TRBV5-1 and TRBJ1-4, with TRBD1 matching over 7 bases. The CDR3 consists of 15 residues. Germline assignment: CDR1 SGHRS and CDR2 YFSETQ. The DNA for the CDR3 is TGCGCCAGCAGTTTGGCCGGGACAGCTAATGAAAAACTGTTTTTT. Protein product: CASSLAGTANEKLFF.